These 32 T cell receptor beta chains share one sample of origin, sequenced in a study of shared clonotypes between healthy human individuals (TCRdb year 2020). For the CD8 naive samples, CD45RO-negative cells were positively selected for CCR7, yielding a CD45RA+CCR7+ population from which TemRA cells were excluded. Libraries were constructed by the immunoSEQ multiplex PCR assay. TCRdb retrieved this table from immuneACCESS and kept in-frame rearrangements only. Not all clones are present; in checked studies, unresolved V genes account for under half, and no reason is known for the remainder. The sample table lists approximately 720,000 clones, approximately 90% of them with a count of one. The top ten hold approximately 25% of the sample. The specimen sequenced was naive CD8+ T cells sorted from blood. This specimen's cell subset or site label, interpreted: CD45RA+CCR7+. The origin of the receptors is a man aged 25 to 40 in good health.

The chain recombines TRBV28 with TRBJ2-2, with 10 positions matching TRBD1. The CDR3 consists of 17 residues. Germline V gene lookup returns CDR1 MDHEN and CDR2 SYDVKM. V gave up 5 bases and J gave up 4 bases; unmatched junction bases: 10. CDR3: CASSPGPGQGTTGELFF. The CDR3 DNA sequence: TGTGCCAGCAGTCCCGGACCGGGACAGGGGACCACCGGGGAGCTGTTTTTT.

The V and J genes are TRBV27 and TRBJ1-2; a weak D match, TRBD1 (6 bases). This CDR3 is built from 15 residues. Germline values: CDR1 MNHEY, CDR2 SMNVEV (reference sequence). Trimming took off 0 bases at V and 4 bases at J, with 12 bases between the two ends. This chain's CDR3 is CASSLSNPGVYGYTF. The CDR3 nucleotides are TGTGCCAGCAGTTTATCCAACCCAGGGGTCTATGGCTACACCTTC.

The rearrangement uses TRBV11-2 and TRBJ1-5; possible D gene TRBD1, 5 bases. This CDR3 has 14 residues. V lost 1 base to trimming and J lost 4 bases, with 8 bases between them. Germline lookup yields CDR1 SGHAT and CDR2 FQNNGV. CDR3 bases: TGTGCCAGCAGCTTAGTCCCAGGGAATCAGCCCCAGCATTTT. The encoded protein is CASSLVPGNQPQHF.

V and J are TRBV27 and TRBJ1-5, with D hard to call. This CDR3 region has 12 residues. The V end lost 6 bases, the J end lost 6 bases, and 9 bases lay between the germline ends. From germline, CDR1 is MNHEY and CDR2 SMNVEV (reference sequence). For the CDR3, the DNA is TGTGCCAGCAGGGGTTGGGGTCAGCCCCAGCATTTT. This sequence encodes CASRGWGQPQHF.

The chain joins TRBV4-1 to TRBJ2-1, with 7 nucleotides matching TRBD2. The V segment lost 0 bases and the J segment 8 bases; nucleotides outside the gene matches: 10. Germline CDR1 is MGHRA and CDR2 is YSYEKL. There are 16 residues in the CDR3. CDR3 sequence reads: CASSQEGALAGDEQFF. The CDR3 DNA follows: TGCGCCAGCAGCCAAGAAGGAGCCCTCGCGGGAGATGAGCAGTTCTTC.

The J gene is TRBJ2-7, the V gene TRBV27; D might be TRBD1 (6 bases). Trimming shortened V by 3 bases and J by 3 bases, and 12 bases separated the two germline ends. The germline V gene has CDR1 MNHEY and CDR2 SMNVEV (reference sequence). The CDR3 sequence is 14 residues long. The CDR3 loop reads CASSFQGSRYEQYF. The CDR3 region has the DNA TGTGCCAGCAGTTTTCAGGGGTCTCGCTACGAGCAGTACTTC.

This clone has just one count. This CDR3 reads CASSKGTGGGHEQYF. The CDR3, as DNA: TGTGCCAGTAGTAAGGGGACAGGGGGCGGCCACGAGCAGTACTTC. The genes are TRBV19 and TRBJ2-7; 12 bases align to TRBD1. V shed 4 bases, J shed 5 bases, and the junction held 6 bases outside the gene matches. CDR3 size: 15 residues. Germline-derived CDR1 and CDR2 are LNHDA and SQIVND (reference sequence).

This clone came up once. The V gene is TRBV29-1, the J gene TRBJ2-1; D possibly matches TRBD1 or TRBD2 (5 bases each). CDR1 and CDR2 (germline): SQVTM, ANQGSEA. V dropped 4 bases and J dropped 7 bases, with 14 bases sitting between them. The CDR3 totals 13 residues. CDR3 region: CSVGQGVGNEQFF. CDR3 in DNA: TGCAGCGTTGGGCAGGGAGTAGGGAATGAGCAGTTCTTC.

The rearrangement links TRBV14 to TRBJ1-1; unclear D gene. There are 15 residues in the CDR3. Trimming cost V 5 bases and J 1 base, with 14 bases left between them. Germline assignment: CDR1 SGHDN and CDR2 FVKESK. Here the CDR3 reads CASSAHKDGNTEAFF. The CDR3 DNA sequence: TGTGCCAGCAGCGCTCACAAGGATGGGAACACTGAAGCTTTCTTT.

The CDR3 region is CASSLRAGGPGTGELFF. Here the CDR3 DNA reads TGTGCCAGCAGTTTAAGAGCGGGAGGGCCGGGCACCGGGGAGCTGTTTTTT. The chain joins TRBV27 to TRBJ2-2; 10 positions match TRBD2. The CDR3 has 17 residues. Trimming removed 2 bases from V and 4 bases from J; junction bases left unmatched: 7. Germline V gene lookup returns CDR1 MNHEY and CDR2 SMNVEV (reference sequence).

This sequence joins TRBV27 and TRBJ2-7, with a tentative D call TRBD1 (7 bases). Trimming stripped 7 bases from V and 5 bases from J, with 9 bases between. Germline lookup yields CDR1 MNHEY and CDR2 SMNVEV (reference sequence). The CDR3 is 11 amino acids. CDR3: CASTGGHEQYF. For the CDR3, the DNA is TGTGCCAGCACAGGGGGGCACGAGCAGTACTTC.

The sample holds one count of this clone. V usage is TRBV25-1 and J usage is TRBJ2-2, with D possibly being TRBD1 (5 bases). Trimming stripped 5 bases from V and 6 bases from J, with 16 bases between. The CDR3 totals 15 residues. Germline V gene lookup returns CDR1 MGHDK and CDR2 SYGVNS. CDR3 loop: CASSIQGAAPGELFF. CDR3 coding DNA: TGTGCCAGCAGTATTCAAGGGGCGGCCCCCGGGGAGCTGTTTTTT.

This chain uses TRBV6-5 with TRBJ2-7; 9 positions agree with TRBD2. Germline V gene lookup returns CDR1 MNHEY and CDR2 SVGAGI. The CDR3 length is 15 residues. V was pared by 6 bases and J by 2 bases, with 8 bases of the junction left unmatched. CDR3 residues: CASSPSSGITYEQYF. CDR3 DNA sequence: TGTGCCAGCAGCCCCTCTAGCGGGATAACCTACGAGCAGTACTTC.

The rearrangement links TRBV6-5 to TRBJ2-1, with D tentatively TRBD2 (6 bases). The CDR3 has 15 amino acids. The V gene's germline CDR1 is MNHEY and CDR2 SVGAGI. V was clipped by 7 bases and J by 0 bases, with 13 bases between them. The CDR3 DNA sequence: TGTGCCAGCACTAATCGGGGGACCTCCTACAATGAGCAGTTCTTC. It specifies CASTNRGTSYNEQFF.

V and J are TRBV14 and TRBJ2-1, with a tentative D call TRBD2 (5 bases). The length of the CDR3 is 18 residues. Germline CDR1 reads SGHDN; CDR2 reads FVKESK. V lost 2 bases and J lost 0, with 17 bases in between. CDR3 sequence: CASSQRAGDPGSYNEQFF. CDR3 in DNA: TGTGCCAGCAGCCAAAGGGCGGGCGACCCCGGCTCCTACAATGAGCAGTTCTTC.

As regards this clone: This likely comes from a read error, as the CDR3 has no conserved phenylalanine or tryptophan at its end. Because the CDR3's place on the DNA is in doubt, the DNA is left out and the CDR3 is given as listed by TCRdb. The CDR3 is CASRLGEPV. This rearrangement joins TRBV12-2 to TRBJ2-3. TRBV12-2 is reported as a pseudogene. Including both end residues, the CDR3 is 9 amino acids long.

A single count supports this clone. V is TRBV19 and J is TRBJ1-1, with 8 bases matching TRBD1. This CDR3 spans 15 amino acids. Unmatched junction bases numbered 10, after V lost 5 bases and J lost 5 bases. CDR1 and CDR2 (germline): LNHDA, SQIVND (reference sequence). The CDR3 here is CASSSFPGGATEAFF. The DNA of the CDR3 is TGTGCCAGTAGTTCGTTTCCAGGGGGCGCGACTGAAGCTTTCTTT.

The CDR3 coding sequence is TGCGCCAGCAGCCAAGGCGGTGGAGCGGGAGGGCCTACCGGGGAGCTGTTTTTT. Translated, it gives CASSQGGGAGGPTGELFF. The V call is TRBV4-1, the J call TRBJ2-2; 10 nucleotides line up with TRBD2. The CDR3 totals 18 residues. The J segment lost 5 bases and the V segment lost 1 base, leaving 10 bases of the junction unmatched. Germline CDR1 reads MGHRA; CDR2 reads YSYEKL.

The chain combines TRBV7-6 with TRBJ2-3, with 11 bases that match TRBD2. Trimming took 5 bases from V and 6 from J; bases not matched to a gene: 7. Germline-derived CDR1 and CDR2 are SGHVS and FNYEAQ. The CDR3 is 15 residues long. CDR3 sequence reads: CASSPGTSGLDTQYF. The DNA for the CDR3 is TGTGCCAGCAGCCCCGGGACTAGCGGCTTGGATACGCAGTATTTT.

CDR3 sequence reads: CASSGGEVPSDTQYF. CDR3 bases: TGCGCCAGCAGCGGGGGTGAGGTGCCTTCAGATACGCAGTATTTT. The V gene is TRBV5-1, the J gene TRBJ2-3; D is perhaps TRBD1 or TRBD2 (5 bases each). CDR1 and CDR2 (germline): SGHRS, YFSETQ. V was trimmed by 4 bases and J by 4 bases, leaving 16 bases between them. The CDR3 runs 15 residues.

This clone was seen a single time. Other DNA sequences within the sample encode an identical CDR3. The chain's CDR3 is CASSDLRETDTQYF. In nucleotides, the CDR3 is TGTGCCAGCAGTGACTTGCGGGAGACAGATACGCAGTATTTT. V usage is TRBV2 and J usage is TRBJ2-3, with 7 bases matching TRBD2. The germline V gene has CDR1 SNHLY and CDR2 FYNNEI. After removal of 3 bases from V and 3 bases from J, the junction contained 3 bases not matched to a gene. CDR3 length: 14 residues.

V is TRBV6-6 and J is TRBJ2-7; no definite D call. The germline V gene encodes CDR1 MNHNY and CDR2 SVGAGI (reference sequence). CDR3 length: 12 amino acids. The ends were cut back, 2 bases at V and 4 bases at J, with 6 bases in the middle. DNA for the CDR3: TGTGCCAGCAGTTACATCCCGTACGAGCAGTACTTC. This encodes CASSYIPYEQYF.

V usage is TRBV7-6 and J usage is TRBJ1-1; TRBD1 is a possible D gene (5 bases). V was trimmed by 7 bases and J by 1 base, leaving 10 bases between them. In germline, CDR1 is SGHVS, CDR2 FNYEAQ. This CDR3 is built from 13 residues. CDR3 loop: CASTLGENTEAFF. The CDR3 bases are TGTGCCAGCACCCTAGGGGAGAACACTGAAGCTTTCTTT.

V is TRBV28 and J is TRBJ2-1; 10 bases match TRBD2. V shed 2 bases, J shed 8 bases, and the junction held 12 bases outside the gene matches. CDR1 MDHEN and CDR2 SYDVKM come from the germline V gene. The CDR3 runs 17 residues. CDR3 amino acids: CASSLELYSGRMDEQFF. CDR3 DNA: TGTGCCAGCAGTTTAGAACTATATAGCGGGAGGATGGATGAGCAGTTCTTC.

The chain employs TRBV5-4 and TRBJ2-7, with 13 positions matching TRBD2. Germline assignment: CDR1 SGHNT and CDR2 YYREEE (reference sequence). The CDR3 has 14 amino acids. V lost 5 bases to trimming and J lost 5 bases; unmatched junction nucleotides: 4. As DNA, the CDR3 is TGTGCCAGCAGACCCGGACTAGCGGGAGACGAGCAGTACTTC. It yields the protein CASRPGLAGDEQYF. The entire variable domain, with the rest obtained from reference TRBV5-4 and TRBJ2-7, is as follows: ETGVTQSPTHLIKTRGQQVTLRCSSQSGHNTVSWYQQALGQGPQFIFQYYREEENGRGNFPPRFSGLQFPNYSSELNVNALELDDSALYLCASRPGLAGDEQYFGPGTRLTVT.

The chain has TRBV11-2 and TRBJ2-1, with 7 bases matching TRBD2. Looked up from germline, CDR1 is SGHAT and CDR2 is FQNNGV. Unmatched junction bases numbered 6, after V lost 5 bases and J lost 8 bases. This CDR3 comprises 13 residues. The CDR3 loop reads CASSPGLVHEQFF. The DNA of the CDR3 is TGTGCCAGCAGCCCTGGACTAGTCCATGAGCAGTTCTTC.

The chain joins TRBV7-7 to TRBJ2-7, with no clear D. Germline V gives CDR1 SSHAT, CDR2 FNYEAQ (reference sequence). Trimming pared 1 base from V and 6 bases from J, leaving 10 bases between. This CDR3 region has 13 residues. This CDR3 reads CASSLDLVGEQYF. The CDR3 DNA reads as TGTGCCAGCAGCTTAGACCTCGTCGGCGAGCAGTACTTC.

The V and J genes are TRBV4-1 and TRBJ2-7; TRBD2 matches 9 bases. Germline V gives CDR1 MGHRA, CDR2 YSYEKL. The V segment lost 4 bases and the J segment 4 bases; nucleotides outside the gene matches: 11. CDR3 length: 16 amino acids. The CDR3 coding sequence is TGCGCCAGCAGCCCCGGACCGGGACTAGCTGGTTACGAGCAGTACTTC. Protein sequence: CASSPGPGLAGYEQYF.

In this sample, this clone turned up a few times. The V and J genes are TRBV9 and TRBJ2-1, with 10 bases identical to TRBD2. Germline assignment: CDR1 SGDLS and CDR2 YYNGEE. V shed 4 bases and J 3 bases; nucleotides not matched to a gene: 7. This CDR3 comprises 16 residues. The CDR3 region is CASSSSSGRVYNEQFF. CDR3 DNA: TGTGCCAGCAGCTCCTCCAGCGGGAGGGTCTACAATGAGCAGTTCTTC.

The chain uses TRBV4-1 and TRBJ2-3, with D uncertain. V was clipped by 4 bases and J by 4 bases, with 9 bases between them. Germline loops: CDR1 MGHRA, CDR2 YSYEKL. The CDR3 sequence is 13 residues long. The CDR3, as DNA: TGCGCCAGCAGCCCAGGCGTTGCAGATACGCAGTATTTT. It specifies CASSPGVADTQYF.

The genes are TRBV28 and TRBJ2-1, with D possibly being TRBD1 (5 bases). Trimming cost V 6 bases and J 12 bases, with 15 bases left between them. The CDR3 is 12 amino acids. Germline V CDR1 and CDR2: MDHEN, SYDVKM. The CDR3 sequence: CASSYAKRGQFF. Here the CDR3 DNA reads TGTGCCAGCAGCTATGCTAAAAGGGGGCAGTTCTTC.

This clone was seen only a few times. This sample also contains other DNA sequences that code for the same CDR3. CDR3 in amino acids: CASSSGNQPQHF. The CDR3 region has the DNA TGTGCCAGCAGTTCGGGTAATCAGCCCCAGCATTTT. The V call is TRBV27, the J call TRBJ1-5; D is unclear. Trimming pared 4 bases from V and 4 bases from J, leaving 5 bases between. The CDR3 has 12 amino acids. The germline CDR1 and CDR2 sequences are MNHEY and SMNVEV (reference sequence).